The entry below gives a single T cell receptor (beta chain) sequence along with its context. Its antigen remains unidentified. This sample stems from a study of T cell responses to AZD1222 COVID-19 vaccine. Study details: Pooling was applied to second doses at about 4 or about 12 weeks. Points from the study as a whole: Recipients of two AZD1222 doses showed rising Spike-specific TCR breadth and depth. Along spike, vaccine-associated CD4 TCRs were found throughout, with dominance at 160-218 and 743-854.

The table came from immunoSEQ multiplex PCR; TCRdb's copy has only in-frame clones and leaves some out. This table has some 100,000 clones, roughly nine tenths appearing once. V lost 3 bases to trimming and J lost 8 bases, with 13 bases between them. Germline V gene lookup returns CDR1 SNHLY and CDR2 FYNNEI. The length of the CDR3 is 14 residues. The chain couples TRBV2 to TRBJ1-4; TRBD1 is a possible D gene (5 bases). This TCR came from an adult in good health. The source material was peripheral blood, sampled on day 0 of AZD1222 vaccination. Written as DNA, the CDR3 is TGTGCCAGCAGTGACTCGGGGGGGTGGGAAAAACTGTTTTTT. This gives the protein CASSDSGGWEKLFF.